Presented here are 20 T cell receptor beta chains from one specimen sequenced in a study of blood T cells in healthy people across ages. Together with a sample-barcoded 5' primer, a J-beta primer mix was included in a second PCR lasting roughly 6 to 12 cycles. Each CDR3 protein gets one entry after TCRdb re-called the 5' RACE reads with MiXCR. The sample lists around 1,000,000 distinct CDR3 sequences; approximately 26% were seen once. The sample also formed part of further work on T cells of mothers and their children.

The sequencing input was blood. Every receptor here comes from a girl aged 2 to 9 in good health.

This clonotype was detected only a few times. At one boundary the junction diverges from the germline segment, which might be a read error. The chain has TRBV2 and TRBJ2-3, with a possible D match to TRBD2 (6 bases). CDR3 length: 16 residues. The germline V gene has CDR1 SNHLY and CDR2 FYNNEI. This CDR3 is CAGSDGGRLLGDTQYF. CDR3 nucleotides: TGTGCCGGCAGTGATGGTGGGAGGCTCCTTGGAGATACGCAGTATTTT.

This chain links TRBV6-5 with TRBJ1-4, with 9 bases identical to TRBD1. CDR3 length: 15 residues. Germline V lookup: CDR1 MNHEY, CDR2 SVGAGI. The trim removed 4 bases at V and 8 bases at J, leaving 8 bases unmatched. The CDR3 sequence is CASSSETGGREKLFF. In nucleotides, the CDR3 is TGTGCCAGCAGTTCGGAGACAGGGGGAAGAGAAAAACTGTTTTTT.

This clonotype was counted between two and nine times. V gene TRBV6-5 combines with J gene TRBJ2-5; the D gene is possibly TRBD2 (6 bases). The end of the DNA is better explained by TRBJ2-1, so the J call may be wrong. The germline V gene has CDR1 MNHEY and CDR2 SVGAGI. The CDR3 is made up of 13 amino acids. The DNA for the CDR3 is TGTGCCAGCAGTTACTCGGGGGGAATTGAGCAGTTCTTC. Amino acids: CASSYSGGIEQFF.

The CDR3 DNA reads as TGTGCCAGCAGCTCGACCCTCCAAGGTTATCAGCCCCAGCATTTT. Amino acids: CASSSTLQGYQPQHF. V is TRBV7-9 and J is TRBJ1-5; D ambiguous. The germline V gene encodes CDR1 SEHNR and CDR2 FQNEAQ (reference sequence). V shed 4 bases and J shed 5 bases, with 15 bases lying between them. CDR3 length: 15 amino acids. Looking up the rest from reference TRBV7-9 and TRBJ1-5 gives the full variable domain: DTGVSQNPRHKITKRGQNVTFRCDPISEHNRLYWYRQTLGQGPEFLTYFQNEAQLEKSRLLSDRFSAERPKGSFSTLEIQRTEQGDSAMYLCASSSTLQGYQPQHFGDGTRLSIL.

V is TRBV19 and J is TRBJ1-1, with 7 bases lining up with TRBD1. J was trimmed by 3 bases and V by 4 bases; bases with no gene match: 11. The CDR3 sequence is 16 residues long. Looked up from germline, CDR1 is LNHDA and CDR2 is SQIVND (reference sequence). The CDR3 here is CASSTLFGQEDTEAFF. CDR3 in DNA: TGTGCCAGTAGTACCCTCTTCGGACAGGAGGACACTGAAGCTTTCTTT.

The chain joins TRBV3-1 to TRBJ1-1; 7 nucleotides line up with TRBD1. The CDR3 extends over 15 amino acids. Germline loops: CDR1 LGHDT, CDR2 YNNKEL (reference sequence). The junction had 7 bases not matched to a gene; V was cut back by 1 base and J by 5 bases. CDR3 amino acids: CASSQGWTGLTEAFF. The CDR3, as DNA: TGTGCCAGCAGCCAAGGGTGGACAGGTCTTACTGAAGCTTTCTTT.

This clonotype was observed a handful of times. The rearrangement uses TRBV6-1 and TRBJ2-5, with a weak D call TRBD2 (5 bases). The CDR3 runs to 13 residues. The V end lost 9 bases, the J end lost 4 bases, and 15 bases lay between the germline ends. CDR1 is MNHNS, CDR2 SASEGT, per germline. This chain's CDR3 is CARSRFAGETQYF. In DNA form, the CDR3 reads TGTGCCAGGAGTCGGTTTGCGGGAGAGACCCAGTACTTC.

This chain's CDR3 is CASSIEGNEAFF. Here the CDR3 DNA reads TGTGCCAGTAGTATTGAGGGAAATGAAGCTTTCTTT. The V and J genes are TRBV19 and TRBJ1-1; D is undetermined. This CDR3 is 12 amino acids long. Per the germline V gene, CDR1 is LNHDA and CDR2 is SQIVND (reference sequence). The V gene lost 3 bases and the J gene lost 7 bases, with 9 bases spanning the gap.

This clonotype has a single count. This rearrangement joins TRBV6-1 to TRBJ2-5, with 9 positions matching TRBD1. Germline V CDR1 and CDR2: MNHNS, SASEGT. This CDR3 has 17 residues. With V trimmed by 0 bases and J by 4 bases, 9 bases remained unmatched. The CDR3 here is CASSEAGRGTGRETQYF. The DNA for the CDR3 is TGTGCCAGCAGTGAAGCTGGACGTGGGACAGGGCGAGAGACCCAGTACTTC.

V gene TRBV6-2 or TRBV6-3 combines with J gene TRBJ1-1; weak D call: TRBD1 (5 bases). The ends were cut back, 7 bases at V and 4 bases at J, with 19 bases in the middle. Germline CDR1 is MNHEY and CDR2 is SVGEGT. This CDR3 spans 15 amino acids. This CDR3 is CASIGGATWVTEAFF. As DNA, the CDR3 is TGTGCCAGCATTGGGGGAGCTACTTGGGTCACTGAAGCTTTCTTT.

This clonotype came up a few times. The chain joins TRBV20-1 to TRBJ2-5; 10 bases agree with TRBD1. The J call may be incorrect, as the DNA end agrees better with TRBJ2-7. The length of the CDR3 is 15 residues. Germline V gene sequence: CDR1 DFQATT, CDR2 SNEGSKA (reference sequence). The CDR3 DNA reads TGCAGTGCTATGCGCCCCGGGACAGGGGCCTACGAGCAGTACTTC. It yields the protein CSAMRPGTGAYEQYF.

A remark on this clonotype: One end of the junction is discordant with germline, which a read error may explain. CDR3 nucleotides: TGTGCCAGCATCAGAGGGGGAGGTGGGACCAACGTCCTGACTTTC. Translation gives CASIRGGGGTNVLTF. V and J are TRBV6-6 and TRBJ2-6; D is perhaps TRBD1 or TRBD2 (6 bases each). The CDR3 loop spans 15 amino acids. Germline CDR1 MNHNY, CDR2 SVGAGI (reference sequence).

With regard to this clonotype: Its ends do not fully match the called genes, so a read error is possible. The V gene is TRBV10-3, the J gene TRBJ1-1; D perhaps matches TRBD1 (5 bases). The CDR3 is made up of 18 amino acids. Per the germline V gene, CDR1 is ENHRY and CDR2 is SYGVKD. The CDR3 DNA sequence: TGTGCCATCAGTGAGCCGACCGTCAGGGTATTGGGGAACACAGAAGCTTTCTTT. As protein: CAISEPTVRVLGNTEAFF.

This clonotype showed up just a few times. The chain is built from TRBV10-3 and TRBJ2-5; D remains ambiguous. The J call may be wrong; the DNA end is better matched by TRBJ2-1. CDR3 length equals 14 residues. The germline V gene encodes CDR1 ENHRY and CDR2 SYGVKD. The CDR3 coding sequence is TGTGCCATCAGTGGGCCGTTTGAGTTTAATGAGCAGTTCTTC. Its translation: CAISGPFEFNEQFF.

The chain couples TRBV9 to TRBJ1-3; D gene unclear. With 3 bases removed from V and 3 bases from J, the gap between germline ends came to 7 bases. CDR3 size: 13 residues. CDR1 SGDLS and CDR2 YYNGEE come from the germline V gene. CDR3 DNA sequence: TGTGCCAGCAGCGAGTTCAATGGAAACACCATATATTTT. This encodes CASSEFNGNTIYF.

This rearrangement joins TRBV5-6 to TRBJ2-5; D not resolved. Germline loops: CDR1 SGHDT, CDR2 YYEEEE. This CDR3 is built from 12 residues. The germline V and J ends were trimmed by 2 bases and 5 bases, with 7 bases remaining between them. CDR3 sequence reads: CASSFDVETQYF. The CDR3 bases are TGTGCCAGCAGCTTCGACGTGGAGACCCAGTACTTC.

V is TRBV28 and J is TRBJ2-4, with 7 nucleotides matching TRBD2. In germline, CDR1 is MDHEN, CDR2 SYDVKM. V was pared by 2 bases and J by 3 bases, with 4 bases of the junction left unmatched. The CDR3 covers 15 residues. DNA for the CDR3: TGTGCCAGCAGTTTACCTAGCGGTGGCAAAAACATTCAGTACTTC. It codes for CASSLPSGGKNIQYF.

This clonotype was detected only a few times. The chain is built from TRBV29-1 and TRBJ2-1; D gene unclear. Germline V gene data show CDR1 as SQVTM and CDR2 as ANQGSEA. The CDR3 loop spans 10 amino acids. V was shortened by 4 bases and J by 8 bases, with 6 bases between the two germline ends. The CDR3 protein is CSVASDEQFF. The CDR3 DNA follows: TGCAGCGTTGCATCGGATGAGCAGTTCTTC.

The chain couples TRBV10-3 to TRBJ1-1; a weak D match, TRBD1 (6 bases). Trimming shortened V by 6 bases and J by 4 bases, and 15 bases separated the two germline ends. CDR1 is ENHRY, CDR2 SYGVKD, per germline. This CDR3 comprises 14 residues. Here the CDR3 reads CAIREQGLGTEAFF. CDR3 coding DNA: TGTGCCATCAGGGAACAGGGTTTGGGCACTGAAGCTTTCTTT.

The chain couples TRBV7-9 to TRBJ1-2, with D perhaps matching TRBD1 (5 bases). CDR3 length equals 18 residues. Germline V CDR1 and CDR2: SEHNR, FQNEAQ (reference sequence). With 5 bases removed from V and 2 bases from J, the gap between germline ends came to 24 bases. This CDR3 reads CASSPTLVEGISNYGYTF. Written as DNA, the CDR3 is TGTGCCAGCAGCCCAACCCTGGTTGAGGGGATTTCGAACTATGGCTACACCTTC.